This T cell receptor (beta chain) was observed in a study of shared clonotypes between healthy human individuals. CD45RO-negative CD8 cells positively selected for CCR7 made up the naive population, which excluded terminally differentiated effector memory CD45RA+ cells. Germline-derived CDR1 and CDR2 are MNHNS and SASEGT. This CDR3 contains 15 residues. Trimming removed 2 bases from V and 7 bases from J, with 18 bases in between. The table came from immunoSEQ multiplex PCR; TCRdb's copy has only in-frame clones and leaves some out. The repertoire holds about 2.2 million clones, with around 93% as singletons.

The chain combines TRBV6-1 with TRBJ2-7; D not resolved. The source of this sequence is a young man in good health. Some clones in this sample may be carry-over from other donors' samples. Source material: naive CD8+ T cells from PBMCs. The CDR3 region is CASSEHDTLGGEQYF. The CDR3 DNA reads TGTGCCAGCAGTGAACACGATACCCTGGGTGGAGAGCAGTACTTC.